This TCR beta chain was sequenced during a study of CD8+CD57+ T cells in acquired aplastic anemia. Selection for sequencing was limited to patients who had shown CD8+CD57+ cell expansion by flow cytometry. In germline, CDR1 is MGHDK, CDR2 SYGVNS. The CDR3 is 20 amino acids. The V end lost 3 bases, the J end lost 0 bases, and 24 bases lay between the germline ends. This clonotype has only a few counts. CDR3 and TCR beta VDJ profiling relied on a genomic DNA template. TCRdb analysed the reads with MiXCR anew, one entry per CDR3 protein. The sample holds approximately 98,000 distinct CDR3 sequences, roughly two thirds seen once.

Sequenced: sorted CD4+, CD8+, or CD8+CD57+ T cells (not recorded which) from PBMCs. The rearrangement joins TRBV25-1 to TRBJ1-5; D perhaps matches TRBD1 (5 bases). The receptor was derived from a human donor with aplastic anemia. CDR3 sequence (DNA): TGTGCCAGCAGTGATGGAACCGGGACGGAGACAAGCTATAGCAATCAGCCCCAGCATTTT. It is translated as CASSDGTGTETSYSNQPQHF.